This T cell receptor (beta chain) comes out of a study of blood T cell repertoires in COVID-19. This clone was recorded many times. Here immunoSEQ multiplex PCR was the method, and the copy in TCRdb shows in-frame clones only, minus some. This sample has a few hundred thousand clones; about 91% occur once, and the top ten carry 2.5% to 3%. CDR3 length: 16 amino acids. The V and J ends lost 4 bases and 3 bases respectively, with 18 bases between them. CDR1 and CDR2 (germline): LNHDA, SQIVND (reference sequence). The V call is TRBV19, the J call TRBJ1-1; maybe TRBD1 (5 bases). The sequenced sample consisted of peripheral blood. The receptor was derived from a person aged 18-30 years with COVID-19, enrolled during active disease. The CDR3 region has the DNA TGTGCCAGTAGTAGGAGGGGAGGGGAATATCACACTGAAGCTTTCTTT. Its translation: CASSRRGGEYHTEAFF. The full variable domain, its missing parts supplied by reference TRBV19 and TRBJ1-1, is DGGITQSPKYLFRKEGQNVTLSCEQNLNHDAMYWYRQDPGQGLRLIYYSQIVNDFQKGDIAEGYSVSREKKESFPLTVTSAQKNPTAFYLCASSRRGGEYHTEAFFGQGTRLTVV.